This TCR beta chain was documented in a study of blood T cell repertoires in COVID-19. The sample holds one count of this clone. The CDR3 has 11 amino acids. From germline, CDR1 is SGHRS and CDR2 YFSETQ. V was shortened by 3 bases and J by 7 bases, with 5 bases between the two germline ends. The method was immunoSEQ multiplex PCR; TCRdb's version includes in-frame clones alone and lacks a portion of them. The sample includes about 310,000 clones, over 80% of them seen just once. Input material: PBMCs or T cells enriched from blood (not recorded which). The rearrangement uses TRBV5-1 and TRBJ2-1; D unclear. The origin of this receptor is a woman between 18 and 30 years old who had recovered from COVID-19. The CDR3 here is CASSSYNEQFF. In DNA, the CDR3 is TGCGCCAGCAGCTCGTATAATGAGCAGTTCTTC.